The 20 T cell receptor beta chains given below trace back to one sample, sequenced in a study of cytomegalovirus exposure and HLA in healthy donors. Here immunoSEQ multiplex PCR was the method, and the copy in TCRdb shows in-frame clones only, minus some. The table lists 110,000 or so clones, approximately 86% of them singletons. Sequenced material: PBMCs. Receptor source: a man in his late teens or twenties in good health and CMV-seropositive.

The V call is TRBV5-1, the J call TRBJ2-1; D perhaps matches TRBD1 (5 bases). V was trimmed by 3 bases and J by 6 bases, leaving 19 bases between them. From germline, CDR1 is SGHRS and CDR2 YFSETQ. CDR3 length equals 16 residues. In nucleotides, the CDR3 is TGCGCCAGCAGCTCGGACATAGGGATGCAGGGCAATGAGCAGTTCTTC. This codes for CASSSDIGMQGNEQFF.

Points on this clone: The same CDR3 can be traced to other DNA sequences in this sample. This sequence joins TRBV6-4 and TRBJ2-6; a weak D match, TRBD1 (6 bases). This CDR3 comprises 15 residues. Germline V gene sequence: CDR1 MRHNA, CDR2 SNTAGT. The V end lost 3 bases, the J end lost 0 bases, and 6 bases lay between the germline ends. Written as DNA, the CDR3 is TGTGCCAGCAGTGAAGGGGGCTCTGGGGCCAACGTCCTGACTTTC. Translation gives CASSEGGSGANVLTF.

V is TRBV19 and J is TRBJ1-2; no clear D. This CDR3 is built from 12 residues. The V and J ends lost 4 bases and 0 bases respectively, with 3 bases between them. Germline V gives CDR1 LNHDA, CDR2 SQIVND (reference sequence). CDR3 nucleotides: TGTGCCAGTAGTAGAGCTAACTATGGCTACACCTTC. Translating gives CASSRANYGYTF.

This sequence joins TRBV7-9 and TRBJ1-5; D ambiguous. In germline, CDR1 is SEHNR, CDR2 FQNEAQ (reference sequence). V was shortened by 1 base and J by 4 bases, with 11 bases between the two germline ends. CDR3 length: 15 amino acids. In DNA, the CDR3 is TGTGCCAGCAGCTTAGGCGTCACAGCTAATCAGCCCCAGCATTTT. It is translated as CASSLGVTANQPQHF.

This clone was found once. The chain carries TRBV9 and TRBJ2-6; D is uncertain. The CDR3 length is 16 residues. V shed 2 bases and J shed 0 bases, with 9 bases lying between them. Germline lookup yields CDR1 SGDLS and CDR2 YYNGEE. The CDR3 spells CASSVSWFSGANVLTF. CDR3 in DNA: TGTGCCAGCAGCGTGAGCTGGTTCTCTGGGGCCAACGTCCTGACTTTC.

The chain joins TRBV11-2 to TRBJ1-1; no clear D. The germline V and J ends were trimmed by 6 bases and 8 bases, with 13 bases remaining between them. The CDR3 covers 12 residues. Looked up from germline, CDR1 is SGHAT and CDR2 is FQNNGV. In nucleotides, the CDR3 is TGTGCCAGCAGTTTGACTCGACGGGAAGCTTTCTTT. Protein sequence: CASSLTRREAFF.

The rearrangement uses TRBV13 and TRBJ2-7, with TRBD2 as a possible D gene (7 bases). In germline, CDR1 is PRHDT, CDR2 FYEKMQ (reference sequence). Trimming removed 1 base from V and 0 bases from J, with 10 bases in between. The CDR3 runs to 15 residues. CDR3 region: CASSLVAGASYEQYF. The CDR3 nucleotides are TGTGCCAGCAGCTTAGTTGCGGGGGCCTCCTACGAGCAGTACTTC. Full variable domain (rest looked up from reference TRBV13 and TRBJ2-7): AAGVIQSPRHLIKEKRETATLKCYPIPRHDTVYWYQQGPGQDPQFLISFYEKMQSDKGSIPDRFSAQQFSDYHSELNMSSLELGDSALYFCASSLVAGASYEQYFGPGTRLTVT.

V usage is TRBV7-6 and J usage is TRBJ1-6, with D hard to call. V lost 3 bases and J lost 0, with 6 bases in between. Looked up from germline, CDR1 is SGHVS and CDR2 is FNYEAQ. This CDR3 is built from 15 residues. CDR3 protein: CASSFESSYNSPLHF. The CDR3 DNA reads TGTGCCAGCAGCTTCGAGAGCTCCTATAATTCACCCCTCCACTTT.

The V gene is TRBV14, the J gene TRBJ2-1, with TRBD2 as a possible D gene (6 bases). CDR1 SGHDN and CDR2 FVKESK come from the germline V gene. The CDR3 sequence is 16 residues long. Between the trimmed V and J ends, which lost 1 base and 2 bases, there was a span of 12 bases. The CDR3 here is CASSQGSGRPYNEQFF. The CDR3 DNA reads TGTGCCAGCAGCCAAGGTAGCGGACGACCCTACAATGAGCAGTTCTTC.

This sequence joins TRBV28 and TRBJ2-3; D may be TRBD2 (6 bases). Trimming took off 6 bases at V and 1 base at J, with 14 bases between the two ends. The germline CDR1 and CDR2 sequences are MDHEN and SYDVKM. This CDR3 is 15 amino acids long. CDR3 nucleotides: TGTGCCAGCAGCCGCGGGGCCCGGGGCACAGATACGCAGTATTTT. It is translated as CASSRGARGTDTQYF.

This chain uses TRBV6-5 with TRBJ1-6; maybe TRBD1 (5 bases). The CDR3 consists of 15 residues. The germline CDR1 and CDR2 sequences are MNHEY and SVGAGI. V was cut by 5 bases and J by 9 bases, with 17 bases left in between. This chain's CDR3 is CASSKNTGPSSPLHF. The CDR3 DNA follows: TGTGCCAGCAGTAAAAATACAGGCCCTAGTTCACCCCTCCACTTT.

J is TRBJ2-7 and V is TRBV13; D unresolved. This CDR3 has 14 residues. In germline, CDR1 is PRHDT, CDR2 FYEKMQ (reference sequence). V was pared by 0 bases and J by 7 bases, with 13 bases between. The CDR3 bases are TGTGCCAGCAGCTTAGGTGCGGAAAGGAGAGAGCAGTACTTC. Its protein is CASSLGAERREQYF. Together with reference TRBV13 and TRBJ2-7, the CDR3 gives the full variable domain: AAGVIQSPRHLIKEKRETATLKCYPIPRHDTVYWYQQGPGQDPQFLISFYEKMQSDKGSIPDRFSAQQFSDYHSELNMSSLELGDSALYFCASSLGAERREQYFGPGTRLTVT.

The chain recombines TRBV7-8 with TRBJ1-2; weak D call: TRBD1 (6 bases). The CDR3 is made up of 19 amino acids. The germline V gene encodes CDR1 SGHVS and CDR2 FQNEAQ. The V end lost 2 bases, the J end lost 1 base, and 23 bases lay between the germline ends. The CDR3 DNA reads TGTGCCAGCAGCTTATCCCCCCCGACCAGGGGAAGCGGTAACTATGGCTACACCTTC. Protein sequence: CASSLSPPTRGSGNYGYTF.

The V and J genes are TRBV6-1 and TRBJ2-7; possible D gene TRBD2, 6 bases. Germline-derived CDR1 and CDR2 are MNHNS and SASEGT. V lost 2 bases to trimming and J lost 2 bases, with 13 bases between them. The CDR3 consists of 15 residues. The CDR3 is CASSELGGTAYEQYF. The CDR3, as DNA: TGTGCCAGCAGTGAACTGGGGGGAACAGCCTACGAGCAGTACTTC.

The chain carries TRBV11-2 and TRBJ1-4; TRBD1 is a possible D gene (5 bases). The CDR3 extends over 15 amino acids. CDR1 SGHAT and CDR2 FQNNGV come from the germline V gene. The V end was cut by 4 bases, the J end by 2 bases, with 11 bases between. CDR3 in amino acids: CASSSNRRTNEKLFF. CDR3 nucleotides: TGTGCCAGCAGCTCAAACAGGCGCACTAATGAAAAACTGTTTTTT.

This clone was picked up a small number of times. The chain has TRBV6-5 and TRBJ2-7; TRBD1 is a possible D gene (6 bases). The CDR3 length is 14 residues. The V end was cut by 5 bases, the J end by 4 bases, with 15 bases between. CDR1 and CDR2 from the germline V gene are MNHEY and SVGAGI. CDR3 region: CASSQYRAGYEQYF. For the CDR3, the DNA is TGTGCCAGCAGTCAGTACAGGGCAGGTTACGAGCAGTACTTC.

This clone has just one count. CDR3 in amino acids: CASSLRQETQYF. CDR3 in DNA: TGTGCCAGCAGTTTGCGTCAAGAGACCCAGTACTTC. The chain recombines TRBV25-1 with TRBJ2-5; D remains ambiguous. Trimming removed 5 bases from V and 2 bases from J, with 6 bases in between. The CDR3 length is 12 residues. In germline, CDR1 is MGHDK, CDR2 SYGVNS.

V and J are TRBV7-9 and TRBJ2-6, with a weak D call TRBD2 (6 bases). Germline CDR1 is SEHNR and CDR2 is FQNEAQ (reference sequence). V gave up 3 bases and J gave up 6 bases, with 12 bases separating them. This CDR3 is built from 15 residues. CDR3 loop: CASSFYGEEANVLTF. CDR3 in DNA: TGTGCCAGCAGCTTCTATGGGGAGGAGGCCAACGTCCTGACTTTC.

The chain carries TRBV7-2 and TRBJ1-1, with D unclear. The CDR3 loop spans 14 amino acids. With 2 bases removed from V and 1 base from J, the gap between germline ends came to 8 bases. Germline lookup yields CDR1 SGHTA and CDR2 FQGNSA. The CDR3 nucleotides are TGTGCCAGCAGCTTACGACAAGGGAACACTGAAGCTTTCTTT. This gives the protein CASSLRQGNTEAFF.

The chain recombines TRBV5-6 with TRBJ2-1; D perhaps matches TRBD1 (5 bases). Trimming cost V 4 bases and J 2 bases, with 16 bases left between them. Germline V gives CDR1 SGHDT, CDR2 YYEEEE. The length of the CDR3 is 16 residues. CDR3 in DNA: TGTGCCAGCAGCCAGGGTGGGGTTTACACCTACAATGAGCAGTTCTTC. Encoded protein: CASSQGGVYTYNEQFF. Filled out from reference TRBV5-6 and TRBJ2-1, the complete variable domain reads DAGVTQSPTHLIKTRGQQVTLRCSPKSGHDTVSWYQQALGQGPQFIFQYYEEEERQRGNFPDRFSGHQFPNYSSELNVNALLLGDSALYLCASSQGGVYTYNEQFFGPGTRLTVL.